This T cell receptor beta chain was recovered during a study of control samples from healthy donors and cancer patients. Between the trimmed V and J ends, which lost 4 bases and 6 bases, there was a span of 12 bases. Germline assignment: CDR1 SGHTA and CDR2 FQGNSA. The CDR3 runs 14 residues. The assay was immunoSEQ multiplex PCR, and TCRdb's table has in-frame clones only and misses some. The sample includes tens of thousands of clones, less than 85% seen only once; the top ten take about 38%. The chain combines TRBV7-2 with TRBJ2-2; D is perhaps TRBD1 or TRBD2 (5 bases each). Sequenced material: PBMCs. The TCR comes from a man between 65 and 85 years old with lung cancer. DNA of the CDR3: TGTGCCAGCAGCTCAGACAGCGGAGCCGGGGAGCTGTTTTTT. This translates into CASSSDSGAGELFF. Using reference TRBV7-2 and TRBJ2-2 for the parts outside the CDR3, the full variable domain is GAGVSQSPSNKVTEKGKDVELRCDPISGHTALYWYRQSLGQGLEFLIYFQGNSAPDKSGLPSDRFSAERTGGSVSTLTIQRTQQEDSAVYLCASSSDSGAGELFFGEGSRLTVL.